These 7 T cell receptor beta chains originate from one sample sequenced in a study of OX40 agonist ivuxolimab in advanced cancers. Libraries were prepared by immunoSEQ multiplex PCR; TCRdb keeps only in-frame clonotypes and omits some of them. The table has tens of thousands of clones, about nine tenths seen once. The input for sequencing was CD4+ or CD8+ T cells sorted from blood, taken in a trial of the OX40 agonist ivuxolimab. All receptors come from an adult with an advanced solid tumor such as melanoma, head and neck, liver or kidney cancer.

This chain connects TRBV7-2 to TRBJ2-7; a possible D gene is TRBD2 (6 bases). Trimming pared 2 bases from V and 1 base from J, leaving 15 bases between. The CDR3 consists of 16 residues. The germline V gene has CDR1 SGHTA and CDR2 FQGNSA. This CDR3 reads CASSLSLISGSYEQYF. The CDR3 bases are TGTGCCAGCAGCTTAAGTCTGATTAGCGGTTCCTACGAGCAGTACTTC.

The rearrangement uses TRBV9 and TRBJ2-7; D is uncertain. CDR3 length: 14 residues. The germline CDR1 and CDR2 sequences are SGDLS and YYNGEE. Trimming took off 0 bases at V and 6 bases at J, with 13 bases between the two ends. CDR3 residues: CASSVAGPWGEQYF. Written as DNA, the CDR3 is TGTGCCAGCAGCGTAGCCGGGCCGTGGGGCGAGCAGTACTTC.

V usage is TRBV5-6 and J usage is TRBJ2-2; D unclear. Germline lookup yields CDR1 SGHDT and CDR2 YYEEEE. The ends were cut back, 2 bases at V and 1 base at J, with 6 bases in the middle. This CDR3 comprises 14 residues. CDR3 DNA sequence: TGTGCCAGCAGCTTAAGACGGAACACCGGGGAGCTGTTTTTT. Protein product: CASSLRRNTGELFF.

The V and J genes are TRBV6-6 and TRBJ2-5; the D is unclear. Germline CDR1 MNHNY, CDR2 SVGAGI (reference sequence). The CDR3 has 12 residues. Between the trimmed V and J ends, which lost 6 bases and 5 bases, there was a span of 10 bases. CDR3: CASSRVRETQYF. The CDR3 region has the DNA TGTGCCAGCAGCCGGGTTCGGGAGACCCAGTACTTC.

CDR3 in amino acids: CASSYQLTTTEAFF. In nucleotides, the CDR3 is TGTGCCAGCAGTTACCAACTTACGACCACTGAAGCTTTCTTT. The chain employs TRBV6-5 and TRBJ1-1, with unresolved D. Germline V gene lookup returns CDR1 MNHEY and CDR2 SVGAGI. The length of the CDR3 is 14 residues. Trimming removed 2 bases at V and 4 bases at J, with 11 bases between.

This clone has just one count. The chain carries TRBV10-3 and TRBJ2-1, with 11 nucleotides matching TRBD2. In germline, CDR1 is ENHRY, CDR2 SYGVKD. The CDR3 length is 15 residues. The ends lost 5 bases at V and 4 bases at J; junction bases unmatched: 4. The CDR3 DNA reads as TGTGCCATCAGTACCGGGACTAGCGGATACAATGAGCAGTTCTTC. Protein: CAISTGTSGYNEQFF.

The genes are TRBV27 and TRBJ1-2; 8 positions match TRBD1. Per the germline V gene, CDR1 is MNHEY and CDR2 is SMNVEV (reference sequence). There are 13 residues in the CDR3. The ends lost 5 bases at V and 2 bases at J; junction bases unmatched: 1. CDR3 protein: CASSRQGNYGYTF. CDR3 in DNA: TGTGCCAGCAGTAGACAGGGGAACTATGGCTACACCTTC.